What follows are 21 T cell receptor beta chains derived from one specimen sequenced in a study of blood T cell repertoires in COVID-19 (TCRdb year 2020). The library was produced with the immunoSEQ multiplex PCR assay. TCRdb carries this immuneACCESS record with in-frame sequences only. Its versions omit some clonotypes, under half of them owing to an unresolved V gene in the studies checked, with the rest unexplained. Here the sample has 290,000 or so clones; just over 90% occur a single time. 2.2% of the sample is taken by the ten largest. The material sequenced was peripheral blood. The receptor source for this set is a young woman with COVID-19, enrolled during active disease.

The chain uses TRBV6-5 and TRBJ2-7, with TRBD2 identical over 13 bases. V shed 5 bases and J 4 bases; nucleotides not matched to a gene: 5. The CDR3 extends over 15 amino acids. Germline V gene sequence: CDR1 MNHEY, CDR2 SVGAGI. For the CDR3, the DNA is TGTGCCAGCAGTCTCCGGACTAGCGGGAGTTACGAGCAGTACTTC. Protein: CASSLRTSGSYEQYF.

This clone was detected once. The J gene is TRBJ1-2, the V gene TRBV5-4; weak D call: TRBD1 (6 bases). Germline CDR1 SGHNT, CDR2 YYREEE (reference sequence). V dropped 3 bases and J dropped 4 bases, with 13 bases sitting between them. The length of the CDR3 is 14 residues. This chain's CDR3 is CASSSEGGVYGYTF. The CDR3 coding sequence is TGTGCCAGCAGCTCGGAAGGGGGGGTCTATGGCTACACCTTC.

This chain's CDR3 is CASRPTGASGNTIYF. The DNA for the CDR3 is TGTGCCAGCAGGCCGACAGGGGCCTCTGGAAACACCATATATTTT. V is TRBV14 and J is TRBJ1-3, with 8 bases fitting TRBD1. Trimming at V came to 6 bases and at J to 0 bases, leaving 4 bases not matched to a gene. Germline assignment: CDR1 SGHDN and CDR2 FVKESK. The CDR3 covers 15 residues. Full variable domain (outside the CDR3, taken from reference TRBV14 and TRBJ1-3): EAGVTQFPSHSVIEKGQTVTLRCDPISGHDNLYWYRRVMGKEIKFLLHFVKESKQDESGMPNNRFLAERTGGTYSTLKVQPAELEDSGVYFCASRPTGASGNTIYFGEGSWLTVV.

This clone has more than one count but fewer than ten. V and J are TRBV6-5 and TRBJ1-1; D gene uncertain. This CDR3 is built from 14 residues. Per the germline V gene, CDR1 is MNHEY and CDR2 is SVGAGI. Trimming stripped 2 bases from V and 1 base from J, with 8 bases between. The CDR3 here is CASSYGRQNTEAFF. DNA for the CDR3: TGTGCCAGCAGTTACGGGAGACAGAACACTGAAGCTTTCTTT.

The chain combines TRBV2 with TRBJ2-1; 12 bases fit TRBD2. The germline V gene encodes CDR1 SNHLY and CDR2 FYNNEI. This CDR3 is built from 17 residues. The junction had 12 bases not matched to a gene; V was cut back by 3 bases and J by 9 bases. The chain's CDR3 is CASSERSSGRALGEQFF. The DNA for the CDR3 is TGTGCCAGCAGTGAGAGGTCTAGCGGGAGGGCCTTAGGTGAGCAGTTCTTC.

The chain carries TRBV2 and TRBJ1-4; D is perhaps TRBD1 (6 bases). The V gene's germline CDR1 is SNHLY and CDR2 FYNNEI. Between the trimmed V and J ends, which lost 2 bases and 7 bases, there was a span of 11 bases. This CDR3 contains 14 residues. The CDR3 loop is CASSEFGTPEKLFF. The CDR3 nucleotides are TGTGCCAGCAGTGAATTCGGGACACCTGAAAAACTGTTTTTT.

This rearrangement joins TRBV28 to TRBJ2-7; D is uncertain. Trimming removed 5 bases from V and 0 bases from J, with 11 bases in between. This CDR3 comprises 14 residues. The V gene's germline CDR1 is MDHEN and CDR2 SYDVKM. CDR3 DNA: TGTGCCAGCAGTCTGGGCGCAGTCTCCTACGAGCAGTACTTC. Encoded protein: CASSLGAVSYEQYF.

The V call is TRBV2, the J call TRBJ1-4; 8 bases align to TRBD1. The CDR3 loop spans 15 amino acids. V shed 6 bases, J shed 8 bases, and the junction held 11 bases outside the gene matches. Germline CDR1 and CDR2: SNHLY and FYNNEI. The CDR3 region is CASSFDGQGEEKLFF. The CDR3 DNA follows: TGTGCCAGCAGCTTTGATGGACAGGGCGAGGAAAAACTGTTTTTT.

The V and J genes are TRBV19 and TRBJ1-1, with 7 nucleotides matching TRBD1. V shed 7 bases, J shed 1 base, and the junction held 9 bases outside the gene matches. There are 15 residues in the CDR3. Germline-derived CDR1 and CDR2 are LNHDA and SQIVND (reference sequence). The CDR3 loop reads CASKTGSHPNTEAFF. CDR3 DNA: TGTGCCAGTAAGACAGGGTCCCACCCGAACACTGAAGCTTTCTTT.

This clone was counted once. This chain links TRBV23-1 with TRBJ1-6; 7 bases are a match to TRBD1. TRBV23-1 is given ORF status, its function remaining uncertain. V dropped 2 bases and J dropped 10; count of bases not matched to a gene: 11. The CDR3 totals 16 residues. The CDR3 region has the DNA TGCGCCAGCAGTCAACAATGTAGGGGGCAAATCTCACCCCTCCACTTT. It codes for CASSQQCRGQISPLHF.

This clone turned up a few times. The chain joins TRBV4-1 to TRBJ2-5, with a weak D call TRBD1 (6 bases). Germline V gives CDR1 MGHRA, CDR2 YSYEKL. Trimming pared 1 base from V and 4 bases from J, leaving 13 bases between. This CDR3 has 15 amino acids. The CDR3, as DNA: TGCGCCAGCAGCCAAGTTTTAGACAGGACAGAGACCCAGTACTTC. This sequence encodes CASSQVLDRTETQYF.

This clone has just one count. The chain has TRBV5-8 and TRBJ2-1; 8 bases are a match to TRBD2. The CDR3 loop spans 14 amino acids. Unmatched junction bases numbered 3, after V lost 3 bases and J lost 4 bases. Germline lookup yields CDR1 SGHTS and CDR2 YDEGEE. The CDR3 loop is CASSSGTSYNEQFF. CDR3 nucleotide sequence: TGTGCCAGCAGCTCCGGGACTAGTTACAATGAGCAGTTCTTC.

CDR3 nucleotides: TGTGCCAGCAGCCTAGGCCCCTTCTACCGGGACAGGTTAGCAGATACGCAGTATTTT. Its translation is CASSLGPFYRDRLADTQYF. The rearrangement links TRBV7-2 to TRBJ2-3; 8 nucleotides match TRBD1. Germline CDR1 reads SGHTA; CDR2 reads FQGNSA. V shed 5 bases and J 4 bases; nucleotides not matched to a gene: 20. The CDR3 has 19 amino acids.

The chain links TRBV19 to TRBJ1-6, with 7 bases matching TRBD1. J lost 4 bases, V lost 3 bases, and 3 bases had no gene match. Germline V gives CDR1 LNHDA, CDR2 SQIVND (reference sequence). This CDR3 has 15 residues. This chain's CDR3 is CASSIGQDYNSPLHF. Written as DNA, the CDR3 is TGTGCCAGTAGTATCGGACAGGATTATAATTCACCCCTCCACTTT.

V is TRBV7-6 and J is TRBJ2-2, with D hard to call. V was pared by 5 bases and J by 1 base, with 8 bases between. This CDR3 region has 14 residues. The germline gives CDR1 SGHVS, CDR2 FNYEAQ. CDR3 sequence: CASSLLMNTGELFF. CDR3 in DNA: TGTGCCAGCAGCCTACTCATGAACACCGGGGAGCTGTTTTTT.

The chain recombines TRBV30 with TRBJ2-3; TRBD2 might be the D (5 bases). In germline, CDR1 is GTSNPN, CDR2 SVGIG (reference sequence). The CDR3 has 15 amino acids. The ends were cut back, 0 bases at V and 0 bases at J, with 10 bases in the middle. The CDR3 sequence: CAWSVLADSTDTQYF. The CDR3 DNA sequence: TGTGCCTGGAGTGTCCTAGCCGACAGCACAGATACGCAGTATTTT.

In its sample, this clone was seen once. This chain links TRBV7-2 with TRBJ1-1, with 10 nucleotides matching TRBD1. V was pared by 5 bases and J by 7 bases, with 7 bases of the junction left unmatched. Germline-derived CDR1 and CDR2 are SGHTA and FQGNSA. The CDR3 has 14 residues. The CDR3, as DNA: TGTGCCAGCAGCCCTCGACAGGGGGCAATTGAAGCTTTCTTT. Translating it yields CASSPRQGAIEAFF.

The J gene is TRBJ2-5, the V gene TRBV27; 7 bases match TRBD1. There are 16 residues in the CDR3. CDR1 is MNHEY and CDR2 is SMNVEV in the germline V gene (reference sequence). The V and J ends lost 4 bases and 5 bases, in that order; junction bases with no gene match: 13. The chain's CDR3 is CASSSLRQGRMETQYF. CDR3 sequence (DNA): TGTGCCAGCAGTTCCCTTCGACAGGGAAGGATGGAGACCCAGTACTTC.

The rearrangement joins TRBV3-1 (or the pseudogene TRBV3-2) to TRBJ2-5; TRBD2 agrees at 7 bases. CDR1 and CDR2 from the germline V gene are LGHDT and YNNKEL (reference sequence). The CDR3 runs to 14 residues. V lost 1 base to trimming and J lost 8 bases; unmatched junction nucleotides: 7. The DNA for the CDR3 is TGTGCCAGCAGCCAAGGGGCGGGGGAAGGCACCCAGTACTTC. Protein sequence: CASSQGAGEGTQYF.

As for this clone: Other DNA sequences in the sample encode the same CDR3. The chain recombines TRBV7-9 with TRBJ1-2; D perhaps matches TRBD1 (5 bases). The CDR3 is made up of 12 amino acids. Germline V lookup: CDR1 SEHNR, CDR2 FQNEAQ (reference sequence). Trimming took off 3 bases at V and 5 bases at J, with 7 bases between the two ends. The DNA for the CDR3 is TGTGCCAGCAGCTTGGAGGGGTATGGCTACACCTTC. It codes for CASSLEGYGYTF.

J is TRBJ2-1 and V is TRBV10-1, with no clear D. The CDR3 consists of 13 residues. The V gene's germline CDR1 is WNHNN and CDR2 SYGVQD (reference sequence). V was shortened by 5 bases and J by 7 bases, with 12 bases between the two germline ends. The CDR3 sequence: CASSNRPSNEQFF. The CDR3 coding sequence is TGCGCCAGCAGTAATCGTCCTTCTAATGAGCAGTTCTTC.